This TCR beta chain was obtained from a study of cytomegalovirus exposure and HLA in healthy donors. 60 Vbeta and 13 Jbeta primers were used in PCR. Sequenced by immunoSEQ multiplex PCR; TCRdb stores in-frame clones only, minus some. The profile covers roughly 180,000 clones, with less than 85% appearing a single time and 1% taken by the ten largest. Trimming took 4 bases from V and 6 from J, leaving 7 bases between them. Per the germline V gene, CDR1 is DFQATT and CDR2 is SNEGSKA (reference sequence). The CDR3 length is 10 residues. Comments on this clone: Its antigen remains unknown.

Findings and limits, study-wide: Across donors, presence/absence analyses took sequencing depth to be roughly uniform.

Source material: PBMCs. V gene TRBV20-1 combines with J gene TRBJ2-7; D unclear. This clonotype was sampled from a boy aged 2 to 10 in good health and CMV-seronegative. CDR3 DNA sequence: TGCAGTGCTATAGCCGGCGAGCAGTACTTC. This translates into CSAIAGEQYF.